The 3 T cell receptor beta chains reported below all come from one sample, sequenced in a study of blood T cell repertoires in COVID-19. TCRdb keeps only in-frame clones here, not all; method: immunoSEQ multiplex PCR. The data contain about 68,000 clones, around nine tenths of them seen just once; the ten biggest clones take up around 3.5%. Sequenced: peripheral blood. All receptors derive from a woman between 50 and 59 years old with COVID-19, enrolled during active disease.

The chain couples TRBV7-2 to TRBJ2-7; TRBD2 matches at 14 bases. With V trimmed by 0 bases and J by 6 bases, 1 base remained unmatched. CDR3 size: 15 residues. Germline CDR1 SGHTA, CDR2 FQGNSA. The CDR3 coding sequence is TGTGCCAGCAGCTTAGCGACTAGCGGGGGGGCCGAGCAGTACTTC. This codes for CASSLATSGGAEQYF.

The chain uses TRBV27 and TRBJ2-7; 9 bases are a match to TRBD2. This CDR3 region has 15 residues. After removal of 5 bases from V and 2 bases from J, the junction contained 7 bases not matched to a gene. The V gene's germline CDR1 is MNHEY and CDR2 SMNVEV (reference sequence). The CDR3 loop reads CASSLLAGAPYEQYF. The CDR3 nucleotides are TGTGCCAGCAGTCTCTTAGCGGGAGCCCCCTACGAGCAGTACTTC.

The V call is TRBV4-1, the J call TRBJ2-3; 11 bases agree with TRBD2. In germline, CDR1 is MGHRA, CDR2 YSYEKL. This CDR3 is built from 17 residues. V was pared by 5 bases and J by 0 bases, with 7 bases of the junction left unmatched. The chain's CDR3 is CASSSTSGRPSTDTQYF. The CDR3 DNA sequence: TGCGCCAGCAGCAGTACTAGCGGGAGACCTAGCACAGATACGCAGTATTTT.